This T cell receptor (beta chain) was found in a study of Ad26.COV2.S vaccination and SARS-CoV-2 variants. Study context: Donor was in the COV1001 Ad26.COV2.S trial arm.

Method: immunoSEQ multiplex PCR; TCRdb's copy keeps in-frame clones and lacks some. This table has roughly 250,000 clones, around 88% appearing once. J lost 0 bases, V lost 1 base, and 3 bases had no gene match. CDR1 SGHDN and CDR2 FVKESK come from the germline V gene. The CDR3 is 18 amino acids. This clone was counted a single time. Its matching antigen is unknown. Treatment indicated: some 19 received Ad26.COV2.S at low or high dose, single or two shots; 5 received placebo; per-sample allocation not given. Specimen acquisition occurred on day 63 following the initial vaccine or placebo injection. Study observations and caveats: The study found similar non-spike TCR breadth in vaccine and placebo recipients. Breadth and depth estimates from TCRs may understate total T cell responses. Spike-specific TCR breadth was greater after Ad26.COV2.S than placebo.

This TCR came from a person aged 18-60 years who received the Ad26.COV2.S COVID-19 vaccine or a placebo. Sequences were derived from peripheral blood, sampled in a trial of Ad26.COV2.S vaccine versus placebo. The gene calls are TRBV14 and TRBJ2-6, with TRBD1 matching 10 bases. The CDR3 loop is CASSQGQGAFSGANVLTF. CDR3 DNA sequence: TGTGCCAGCAGCCAAGGACAGGGGGCCTTCTCTGGGGCCAACGTCCTGACTTTC.